Below, 19 T cell receptor beta chains from the same sample are listed, as sequenced in a study of neurological immune-mediated disorders. MiXCR, applied by TCRdb to the 5' RACE reads, yields one record per CDR3 protein. Of tens of thousands of distinct CDR3 sequences detected, about 2.5% appear once; the ten largest clones hold about 2.9%. Sequenced: PBMCs. All receptors come from a man aged 50-59 years with multiple sclerosis.

The table lists this clonotype with many counts. The chain carries TRBV14 and TRBJ2-5; D unresolved. Germline CDR1 reads SGHDN; CDR2 reads FVKESK. Trimming stripped 0 bases from V and 1 base from J, with 12 bases between. CDR3 length: 16 amino acids. The CDR3 loop is CASSQDRVFPQETQYF. The DNA for the CDR3 is TGTGCCAGCAGCCAAGATCGGGTCTTCCCCCAAGAGACCCAGTACTTC.

Many counts were recorded for this clonotype. The chain recombines TRBV4-3 with TRBJ2-3; maybe TRBD2 (6 bases). The CDR3 extends over 14 amino acids. With 6 bases removed from V and 0 bases from J, the gap between germline ends came to 10 bases. CDR1 is LGHNA and CDR2 is YSLEER in the germline V gene. The CDR3 protein is CASRTGLSTDTQYF. The CDR3 nucleotides read TGCGCCAGCAGAACGGGACTGAGCACAGATACGCAGTATTTT.

This clonotype was picked up many times. V and J are TRBV20-1 and TRBJ1-1; D is possibly TRBD1 (5 bases). Trimming shortened V by 4 bases and J by 1 base, and 7 bases separated the two germline ends. The germline V gene encodes CDR1 DFQATT and CDR2 SNEGSKA (reference sequence). This CDR3 comprises 12 residues. The CDR3 sequence is CSAKQGNTEAFF. The CDR3 bases are TGCAGTGCTAAGCAGGGGAACACTGAAGCTTTCTTT.

This clonotype was found many times. V and J are TRBV7-8 and TRBJ1-3, with D hard to call. The CDR3 consists of 17 residues. V was clipped by 2 bases and J by 1 base, with 15 bases between them. Germline V gene sequence: CDR1 SGHVS, CDR2 FQNEAQ. Here the CDR3 reads CASSLMGKAVSGNTIYF. The CDR3 nucleotides read TGTGCCAGCAGCTTAATGGGGAAAGCCGTTTCTGGAAACACCATATATTTT.

This clonotype was found many times. The chain is built from TRBV27 and TRBJ2-7; TRBD1 matches at 7 bases. Trimming removed 4 bases from V and 3 bases from J; junction bases left unmatched: 3. The V gene's germline CDR1 is MNHEY and CDR2 SMNVEV (reference sequence). CDR3 length equals 13 residues. The CDR3 DNA sequence: TGTGCCAGCAGTTCGGGACAGATCTACGAGCAGTACTTC. This sequence encodes CASSSGQIYEQYF.

This clonotype has a count of ten or more. The chain employs TRBV6-6 and TRBJ2-1; tentatively, D is TRBD1 (6 bases). CDR1 MNHNY and CDR2 SVGAGI come from the germline V gene (reference sequence). The germline V and J ends were trimmed by 5 bases and 10 bases, with 15 bases remaining between them. The CDR3 loop spans 13 amino acids. As DNA, the CDR3 is TGTGCCAGCAGTGAGACAGGTTTTGGCGAGCAGTTCTTC. Translation: CASSETGFGEQFF.

This clonotype has a count of ten or more. The chain uses TRBV4-1 and TRBJ2-3; D unclear. V lost 5 bases to trimming and J lost 2 bases, with 8 bases between them. This CDR3 is 13 amino acids long. Per germline, CDR1 MGHRA and CDR2 YSYEKL. The CDR3 spells CASSLAPTDTQYF. The CDR3 DNA reads as TGCGCCAGCAGCTTAGCCCCCACAGATACGCAGTATTTT.

At least ten counts were recorded for this clonotype. The chain has TRBV5-5 and TRBJ2-1, with D perhaps TRBD2 (5 bases). Germline CDR1 SGHKS, CDR2 YYEKEE (reference sequence). The CDR3 sequence is 14 residues long. V was shortened by 0 bases and J by 9 bases, with 13 bases between the two germline ends. The chain's CDR3 is CASSLVASLTEQFF. The DNA for the CDR3 is TGTGCCAGCAGCTTGGTGGCTAGCTTAACTGAGCAGTTCTTC.

Many counts were recorded for this clonotype. This rearrangement joins TRBV6-6 to TRBJ1-3; tentative D call: TRBD1 (5 bases). Trimming stripped 7 bases from V and 0 bases from J, with 10 bases between. Germline lookup yields CDR1 MNHNY and CDR2 SVGAGI (reference sequence). This CDR3 comprises 14 residues. Here the CDR3 reads CASIEDISGNTIYF. The CDR3 DNA sequence: TGTGCCAGCATCGAGGACATCTCTGGAAACACCATATATTTT.

This clonotype was seen many times. This chain joins TRBV5-5 and TRBJ2-2; 8 positions match TRBD2. There are 17 residues in the CDR3. J gave up 0 bases and V 0 bases, and 4 bases lay outside the gene matches. Germline V gives CDR1 SGHKS, CDR2 YYEKEE (reference sequence). The chain's CDR3 is CASSLVLGLANTGELFF. As DNA, the CDR3 is TGTGCCAGCAGCTTGGTGTTGGGACTAGCGAACACCGGGGAGCTGTTTTTT.

This clonotype was seen at least ten times. The chain carries TRBV5-6 and TRBJ2-2; D gene unclear. V was cut by 0 bases and J by 3 bases, with 9 bases left in between. CDR1 and CDR2 from the germline V gene are SGHDT and YYEEEE. This CDR3 is built from 15 residues. As DNA, the CDR3 is TGTGCCAGCAGCTTGGTCTCCCGAGACACCGGGGAGCTGTTTTTT. Its translation: CASSLVSRDTGELFF.

This clonotype was detected ten times or more. The gene calls are TRBV12-3 or TRBV12-4 and TRBJ2-2, with 7 positions matching TRBD2. The junction had 5 bases not matched to a gene; V was cut back by 3 bases and J by 4 bases. The CDR3 is 15 residues long. CDR3 coding DNA: TGTGCCAGCAGTTTGAGCGGGGCAGGCACCGGGGAGCTGTTTTTT. Protein: CASSLSGAGTGELFF.

Ten or more counts support this clonotype. The chain links TRBV4-3 to TRBJ1-4, with D hard to call. V lost 1 base, J lost 1 base, and 10 bases lay in between. The germline V gene encodes CDR1 LGHNA and CDR2 YSLEER. There are 16 residues in the CDR3. In DNA, the CDR3 is TGCGCCAGCAGCCAAGCGCCGGGTAGAACTAATGAAAAACTGTTTTTT. Its protein is CASSQAPGRTNEKLFF.

This clonotype was detected ten times or more. The rearrangement links TRBV20-1 to TRBJ2-3; the match to TRBD2 covers 9 bases. The ends lost 4 bases at V and 3 bases at J; junction bases unmatched: 8. CDR3 length: 15 amino acids. Germline assignment: CDR1 DFQATT and CDR2 SNEGSKA (reference sequence). This chain's CDR3 is CSAKRTSVETDTQYF. The CDR3 DNA is TGCAGTGCTAAACGGACTAGCGTCGAAACAGATACGCAGTATTTT.

This clonotype was observed many times. This sequence joins TRBV18 and TRBJ1-1; TRBD1 agrees at 8 bases. The germline V gene encodes CDR1 KGHSH and CDR2 LQKENI. This CDR3 region has 15 residues. The ends lost 0 bases at V and 11 bases at J; junction bases unmatched: 11. The CDR3, as DNA: TGTGCCAGCTCACCACCAAATAACAGGGGGGTGCTGGCTTTCTTT. Translating gives CASSPPNNRGVLAFF.

This clonotype was counted only a few times. V and J are TRBV18 and TRBJ1-1; possibly TRBD1 for D (5 bases). CDR1 and CDR2 from the germline V gene are KGHSH and LQKENI. V was cut by 3 bases and J by 5 bases, with 10 bases left in between. This CDR3 has 13 residues. In DNA, the CDR3 is TGTGCCAGCTCACCCCCAGGGAAAACTGAAGCTTTCTTT. It encodes CASSPPGKTEAFF.

There are many counts of this clonotype. The rearrangement links TRBV12-3 or TRBV12-4 to TRBJ2-5; 9 positions match TRBD1. The CDR3 length is 14 residues. Losses at the gene ends were 6 bases for V and 5 bases for J; bases not matched to a gene: 7. Here the CDR3 reads CASRGDRVKETQYF. The CDR3 DNA is TGTGCCAGCAGGGGGGACAGGGTGAAGGAGACCCAGTACTTC.

This clonotype was seen at least ten times. This rearrangement joins TRBV7-9 to TRBJ1-6; D is perhaps TRBD1 (6 bases). CDR3 size: 16 residues. Germline V gene sequence: CDR1 SEHNR, CDR2 FQNEAQ (reference sequence). V was shortened by 2 bases and J by 7 bases, with 15 bases between the two germline ends. CDR3 sequence: CASSLSGGAGNSPLHF. Here the CDR3 DNA reads TGTGCCAGCAGCTTAAGCGGGGGCGCGGGGAATTCACCCCTCCACTTT. Drawing the rest from reference TRBV7-9 and TRBJ1-6, the complete variable domain is DTGVSQNPRHKITKRGQNVTFRCDPISEHNRLYWYRQTLGQGPEFLTYFQNEAQLEKSRLLSDRFSAERPKGSFSTLEIQRTEQGDSAMYLCASSLSGGAGNSPLHFGNGTRLTVT.

This clonotype has a count of ten or more. V usage is TRBV20-1 and J usage is TRBJ2-1; D is undetermined. The CDR3 runs 14 residues. CDR1 DFQATT and CDR2 SNEGSKA come from the germline V gene (reference sequence). V lost 2 bases, J lost 7 bases, and 15 bases lay in between. CDR3 loop: CSARLEHPRNEQFF. Here the CDR3 DNA reads TGCAGTGCTAGACTAGAACATCCTAGAAATGAGCAGTTCTTC.